One T cell receptor beta chain is described in this entry. The table came from immunoSEQ multiplex PCR; TCRdb's copy has only in-frame clones and leaves some out. The sample includes some 180,000 clones, 65% to 80% seen only once; the top ten take 13%. This record belongs to a study of blood T cell repertoires in COVID-19. On the study more broadly: The cDNA or gDNA used as material had been derived from T cells, B-cell-depleted T cells, or PBMCs.

Germline-derived CDR1 and CDR2 are LNHDA and SQIVND (reference sequence). CDR3 length: 14 amino acids. V was shortened by 1 base and J by 7 bases, with 11 bases between the two germline ends. The source is a man aged 50 to 60 who had recovered from COVID-19. The chain couples TRBV19 to TRBJ2-1; D may be TRBD2 (6 bases). Input material: peripheral blood. The CDR3 sequence is CASSIAGDRNEQFF. The CDR3 DNA is TGTGCCAGTAGTATAGCGGGAGATAGGAATGAGCAGTTCTTC. The full variable domain, rest sourced from reference TRBV19 and TRBJ2-1, is DGGITQSPKYLFRKEGQNVTLSCEQNLNHDAMYWYRQDPGQGLRLIYYSQIVNDFQKGDIAEGYSVSREKKESFPLTVTSAQKNPTAFYLCASSIAGDRNEQFFGPGTRLTVL.